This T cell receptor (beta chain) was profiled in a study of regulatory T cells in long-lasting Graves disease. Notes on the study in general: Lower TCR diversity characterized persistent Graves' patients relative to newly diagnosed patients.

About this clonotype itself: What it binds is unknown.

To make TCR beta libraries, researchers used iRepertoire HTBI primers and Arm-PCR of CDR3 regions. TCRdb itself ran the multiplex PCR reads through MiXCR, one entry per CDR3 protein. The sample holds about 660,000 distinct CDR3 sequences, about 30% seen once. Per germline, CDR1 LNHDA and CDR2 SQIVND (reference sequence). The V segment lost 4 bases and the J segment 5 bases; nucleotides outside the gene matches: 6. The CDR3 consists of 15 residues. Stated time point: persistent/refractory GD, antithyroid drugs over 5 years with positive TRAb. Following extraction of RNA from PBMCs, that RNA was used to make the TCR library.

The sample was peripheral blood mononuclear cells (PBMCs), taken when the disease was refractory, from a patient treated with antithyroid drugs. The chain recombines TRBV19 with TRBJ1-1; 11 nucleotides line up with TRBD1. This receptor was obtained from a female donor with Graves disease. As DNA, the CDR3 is TGTGCCAGTAGTAGAACCGGGACAGGGGGTACTGAAGCTTTCTTT. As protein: CASSRTGTGGTEAFF. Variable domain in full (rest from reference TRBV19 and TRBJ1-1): DGGITQSPKYLFRKEGQNVTLSCEQNLNHDAMYWYRQDPGQGLRLIYYSQIVNDFQKGDIAEGYSVSREKKESFPLTVTSAQKNPTAFYLCASSRTGTGGTEAFFGQGTRLTVV.